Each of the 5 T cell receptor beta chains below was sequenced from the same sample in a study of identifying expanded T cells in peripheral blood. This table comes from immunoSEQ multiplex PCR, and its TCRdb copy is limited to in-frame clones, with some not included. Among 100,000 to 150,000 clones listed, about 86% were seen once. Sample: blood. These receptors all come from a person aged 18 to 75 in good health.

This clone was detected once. The CDR3: CASSFSTFGTGTVEQYF. Written as DNA, the CDR3 is TGTGCCAGCAGTTTTTCAACTTTCGGGACAGGGACGGTCGAGCAGTACTTC. This chain links TRBV28 with TRBJ2-7, with 9 bases that match TRBD1. This CDR3 has 17 amino acids. J gave up 6 bases and V 3 bases, and 15 bases lay outside the gene matches. Per the germline V gene, CDR1 is MDHEN and CDR2 is SYDVKM. The variable domain in full, completed from reference TRBV28 and TRBJ2-7, reads DVKVTQSSRYLVKRTGEKVFLECVQDMDHENMFWYRQDPGLGLRLIYFSYDVKMKEKGDIPEGYSVSREKKERFSLILESASTNQTSMYLCASSFSTFGTGTVEQYFGPGTRLTVT.

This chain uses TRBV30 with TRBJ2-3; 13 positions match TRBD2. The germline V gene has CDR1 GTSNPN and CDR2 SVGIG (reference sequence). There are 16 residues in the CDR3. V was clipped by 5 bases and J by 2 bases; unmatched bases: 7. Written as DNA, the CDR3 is TGTGCCTGGCGCAGACTAGCGGGGGGACACACAGATACGCAGTATTTT. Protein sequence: CAWRRLAGGHTDTQYF. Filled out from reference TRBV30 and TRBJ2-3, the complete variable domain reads SQTIHQWPATLVQPVGSPLSLECTVEGTSNPNLYWYRQAAGRGLQLLFYSVGIGQISSEVPQNLSASRPQDRQFILSSKKLLLSDSGFYLCAWRRLAGGHTDTQYFGPGTRLTVL.

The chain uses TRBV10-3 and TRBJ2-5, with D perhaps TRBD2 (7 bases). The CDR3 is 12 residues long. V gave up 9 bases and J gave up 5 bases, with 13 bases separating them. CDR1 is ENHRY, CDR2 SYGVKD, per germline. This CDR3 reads CAIGGGRETQYF. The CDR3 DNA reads TGTGCCATAGGGGGGGGAAGGGAGACCCAGTACTTC.

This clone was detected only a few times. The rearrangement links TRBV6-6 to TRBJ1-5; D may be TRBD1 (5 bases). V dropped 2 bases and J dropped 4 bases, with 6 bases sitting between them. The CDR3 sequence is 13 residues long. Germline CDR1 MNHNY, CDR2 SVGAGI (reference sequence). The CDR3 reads CASSYPGNQPQHF. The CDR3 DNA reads TGTGCCAGCAGTTACCCAGGGAATCAGCCCCAGCATTTT.

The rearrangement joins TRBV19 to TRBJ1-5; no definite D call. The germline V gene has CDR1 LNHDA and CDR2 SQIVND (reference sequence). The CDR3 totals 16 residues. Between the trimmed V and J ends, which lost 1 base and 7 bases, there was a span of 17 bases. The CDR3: CASSIVGLPERQPQHF. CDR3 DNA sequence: TGTGCCAGTAGTATAGTAGGACTCCCCGAACGGCAGCCCCAGCATTTT.